The clone carrying this T cell receptor (beta chain) was detected ten times or more. Its matching antigen is unknown. The data were obtained in a study of blood T cells in healthy people across ages. The germline V and J ends were trimmed by 3 bases and 7 bases, with 10 bases remaining between them. The CDR3 consists of 13 residues. Germline V gene data show CDR1 as SGHDN and CDR2 as FVKESK. Through a sample-barcoded 5' primer and a J-beta primer mix, a second PCR was run for roughly 7 to 12 cycles. Template switching added a 12-random-nucleotide identifier to every cDNA molecule. MiXCR was run by TCRdb on the 5' RACE reads, yielding one entry per CDR3 protein. This repertoire shows around 900,000 distinct CDR3 sequences, more than 25% found once; its top ten account for 17%. Study-wide results and limits: Per million T cells, TCR beta diversity dropped roughly linearly as age increased. Higher diversity and more naive CD4+ cells were features of long-lived donors, compared to aged donors.

Ten milliliters of peripheral blood were drawn from each donor into EDTA-treated tubes. The origin of this receptor is a woman of 80 years or more in good health. The sample comprised blood. V usage is TRBV14 and J usage is TRBJ2-1; D perhaps matches TRBD2 (6 bases). CDR3 in amino acids: CASSQNRGNEQFF. The DNA for the CDR3 is TGTGCCAGCAGCCAGAATCGGGGGAATGAGCAGTTCTTC.